The 17 T cell receptor beta chains presented below share a single source sample, sequenced in a study of identical twins. Using its own MiXCR run on the 5' RACE reads, TCRdb lists one record per CDR3 protein. Of 250,000 or so distinct CDR3 sequences detected, roughly 8.7% appear once; the ten largest clones hold 3% to 3.5%. The data were also submitted as part of a second study, on yellow fever vaccine responses in identical twins.

Sample: CD8+ T cells sorted from blood. These receptors originate from a woman aged 18-29 years in good health.

This clonotype was counted ten times or more. The V gene is TRBV24-1, the J gene TRBJ2-1; D unresolved. Trimming took off 1 base at V and 9 bases at J, with 9 bases between the two ends. This CDR3 region has 13 residues. Germline CDR1 is KGHDR and CDR2 is SFDVKD. CDR3 nucleotides: TGTGCCACCAGTGATTTCAGTTTCCGTGAGCAGTTCTTC. As protein: CATSDFSFREQFF.

This clonotype was found a few times. V and J are TRBV27 and TRBJ2-3; 9 bases align to TRBD2. Looked up from germline, CDR1 is MNHEY and CDR2 is SMNVEV (reference sequence). V lost 3 bases to trimming and J lost 2 bases; unmatched junction nucleotides: 3. The CDR3 totals 15 residues. CDR3 in DNA: TGTGCCAGCAGTTTGGGCGGGAGGGACACAGATACGCAGTATTTT. Amino acid sequence: CASSLGGRDTDTQYF.

This clonotype was recorded at least ten times. V is TRBV12-3 or TRBV12-4 and J is TRBJ2-3; a possible D gene is TRBD1 (6 bases). Trimming took off 4 bases at V and 0 bases at J, with 14 bases between the two ends. The CDR3 consists of 16 residues. The CDR3 region is CASSSDTGHSTDTQYF. The CDR3, as DNA: TGTGCCAGCAGTTCCGATACGGGACACAGCACAGATACGCAGTATTTT.

This sequence joins TRBV28 and TRBJ2-7; D remains ambiguous. V lost 7 bases and J lost 0, with 13 bases in between. The CDR3 runs 14 residues. Germline assignment: CDR1 MDHEN and CDR2 SYDVKM. The CDR3 DNA is TGTGCCAGCACTCAGTCCAGTCTCTCCTACGAGCAGTACTTC. It codes for CASTQSSLSYEQYF. The whole variable domain, remainder taken from reference TRBV28 and TRBJ2-7, is DVKVTQSSRYLVKRTGEKVFLECVQDMDHENMFWYRQDPGLGLRLIYFSYDVKMKEKGDIPEGYSVSREKKERFSLILESASTNQTSMYLCASTQSSLSYEQYFGPGTRLTVT.

This clonotype has more than one count but fewer than ten. The chain joins TRBV5-6 to TRBJ1-4; tentatively, D is TRBD1 (5 bases). CDR1 and CDR2 from the germline V gene are SGHDT and YYEEEE. Trimming left V 4 bases short and J 10 bases short, with 17 bases between. This CDR3 has 14 amino acids. CDR3 residues: CASSTGTSFGKLFF. The CDR3, as DNA: TGTGCCAGCAGCACCGGGACCTCATTCGGAAAACTGTTTTTT.

The CDR3 nucleotides are TGTGCCTGGGGACCTTCGGCCGGCACTGAAGCTTTCTTT. Protein: CAWGPSAGTEAFF. The chain couples TRBV30 to TRBJ1-1; no clear D. The CDR3 extends over 13 amino acids. Deletions cut 5 bases from V and 4 bases from J, with 14 bases between. Per the germline V gene, CDR1 is GTSNPN and CDR2 is SVGIG (reference sequence).

The CDR3 here is CASSDGQGPDTQYF. The DNA of the CDR3 is TGCGCCAGCAGCGACGGACAGGGTCCAGATACGCAGTATTTT. The V call is TRBV5-1, the J call TRBJ2-3; 8 nucleotides agree with TRBD1. The CDR3 length is 14 residues. CDR1 is SGHRS and CDR2 is YFSETQ in the germline V gene. The junction had 5 bases not matched to a gene; V was cut back by 4 bases and J by 4 bases.

Ten or more counts support this clonotype. This rearrangement joins TRBV7-6 to TRBJ1-5; 7 nucleotides align to TRBD1. Trimming took 2 bases from V and 5 from J; bases not matched to a gene: 6. CDR1 SGHVS and CDR2 FNYEAQ come from the germline V gene. The CDR3 is made up of 15 amino acids. CDR3 sequence: CASSLRQGPDQPQHF. The CDR3 region has the DNA TGTGCCAGCAGCTTAAGACAGGGCCCCGATCAGCCCCAGCATTTT.

This clonotype was detected only a few times. A junction end diverges from the germline sequence, so it may reflect a read error. The V gene is TRBV11-2, the J gene TRBJ2-1, with 7 nucleotides matching TRBD2. Germline V gives CDR1 SGHAT, CDR2 FQNNGV. The length of the CDR3 is 15 residues. DNA for the CDR3: TGTGCCAGCAGCCTAGAAGCGGGAATATACAATGAGCAGTTCTTC. Translation gives CASSLEAGIYNEQFF.

The chain has TRBV5-1 and TRBJ2-2, with 13 positions matching TRBD2. V dropped 1 base and J dropped 5; count of bases not matched to a gene: 2. Germline V gives CDR1 SGHRS, CDR2 YFSETQ. This CDR3 is 16 amino acids long. This CDR3 is CASSLSGLAGTGELFF. As DNA, the CDR3 is TGCGCCAGCAGCTTGTCGGGACTAGCGGGGACCGGGGAGCTGTTTTTT.

CDR3 sequence (DNA): TGTGCCTGGAGTGTCTGGACTAGCGCCTACAATGAGCAGTTCTTC. Protein: CAWSVWTSAYNEQFF. The rearrangement joins TRBV30 to TRBJ2-1; TRBD2 agrees at 9 bases. Trimming cost V 0 bases and J 2 bases; bases outside gene matches: 2. The CDR3 extends over 15 amino acids. CDR1 and CDR2 from the germline V gene are GTSNPN and SVGIG (reference sequence).

There are many counts of this clonotype. V gene TRBV7-8 combines with J gene TRBJ2-3; the match to TRBD2 covers 7 bases. After removal of 2 bases from V and 0 bases from J, the junction contained 5 bases not matched to a gene. Germline V gene lookup returns CDR1 SGHVS and CDR2 FQNEAQ. The CDR3 runs to 16 residues. The CDR3 is CASSLPSGASTDTQYF. The CDR3 nucleotides are TGTGCCAGCAGCTTACCGAGCGGGGCTAGCACAGATACGCAGTATTTT.

In this sample, this clonotype turned up many times. The chain employs TRBV28 and TRBJ2-2, with unresolved D. The V gene's germline CDR1 is MDHEN and CDR2 SYDVKM. The CDR3 contains 12 residues. V was clipped by 6 bases and J by 5 bases, with 7 bases between them. CDR3 nucleotides: TGTGCCAGCAGCTTAATGACCGGGGAGCTGTTTTTT. This codes for CASSLMTGELFF.

This clonotype was seen many times. The chain recombines TRBV29-1 with TRBJ2-7, with D tentatively TRBD1 (6 bases). The CDR3 is 15 residues long. Germline CDR1 and CDR2: SQVTM and ANQGSEA. The ends were cut back, 0 bases at V and 2 bases at J, with 14 bases in the middle. CDR3: CSVEEGQILAYEQYF. The CDR3 bases are TGCAGCGTTGAAGAAGGACAGATCTTAGCCTACGAGCAGTACTTC.

This clonotype was seen at least ten times. V and J are TRBV4-1 and TRBJ2-1; D gene uncertain. The CDR3 totals 14 residues. The germline CDR1 and CDR2 sequences are MGHRA and YSYEKL. V shed 0 bases and J shed 3 bases, with 6 bases lying between them. CDR3 protein: CASSQDNNYNEQFF. For the CDR3, the DNA is TGCGCCAGCAGCCAAGATAATAACTACAATGAGCAGTTCTTC.

In its sample, this clonotype was seen a few times. The chain combines TRBV24-1 with TRBJ2-1; either TRBD1 or TRBD2 may supply D (5 bases each). CDR3 length equals 15 residues. Germline CDR1 is KGHDR and CDR2 is SFDVKD. V lost 10 bases and J lost 0, with 15 bases in between. DNA of the CDR3: TGTGCCACGAAACGATGGGGGAGCTCCTACAATGAGCAGTTCTTC. Its protein is CATKRWGSSYNEQFF.

This clonotype occurred a few times. The chain is built from TRBV2 and TRBJ2-3; D remains ambiguous. V gave up 2 bases and J gave up 1 base, with 13 bases separating them. Germline CDR1 SNHLY, CDR2 FYNNEI. This CDR3 is built from 16 residues. The CDR3 nucleotides read TGTGCCAGCAGTGAAAGTTCAGGCCCCCGCACAGATACGCAGTATTTT. It encodes CASSESSGPRTDTQYF.